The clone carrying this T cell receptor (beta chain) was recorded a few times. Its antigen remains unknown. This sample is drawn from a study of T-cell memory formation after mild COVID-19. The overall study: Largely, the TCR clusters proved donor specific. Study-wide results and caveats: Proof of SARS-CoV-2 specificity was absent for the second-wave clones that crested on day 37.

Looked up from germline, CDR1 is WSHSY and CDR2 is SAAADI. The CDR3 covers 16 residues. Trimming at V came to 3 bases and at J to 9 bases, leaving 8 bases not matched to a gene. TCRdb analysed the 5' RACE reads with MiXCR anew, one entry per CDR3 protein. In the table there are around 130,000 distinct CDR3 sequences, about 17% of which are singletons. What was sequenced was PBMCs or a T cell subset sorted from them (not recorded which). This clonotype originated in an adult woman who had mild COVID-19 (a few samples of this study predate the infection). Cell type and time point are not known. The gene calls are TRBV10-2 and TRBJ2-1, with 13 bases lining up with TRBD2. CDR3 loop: CASSDPGLAGWGEQFF. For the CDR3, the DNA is TGCGCCAGCAGTGACCCGGGACTAGCGGGATGGGGTGAGCAGTTCTTC.